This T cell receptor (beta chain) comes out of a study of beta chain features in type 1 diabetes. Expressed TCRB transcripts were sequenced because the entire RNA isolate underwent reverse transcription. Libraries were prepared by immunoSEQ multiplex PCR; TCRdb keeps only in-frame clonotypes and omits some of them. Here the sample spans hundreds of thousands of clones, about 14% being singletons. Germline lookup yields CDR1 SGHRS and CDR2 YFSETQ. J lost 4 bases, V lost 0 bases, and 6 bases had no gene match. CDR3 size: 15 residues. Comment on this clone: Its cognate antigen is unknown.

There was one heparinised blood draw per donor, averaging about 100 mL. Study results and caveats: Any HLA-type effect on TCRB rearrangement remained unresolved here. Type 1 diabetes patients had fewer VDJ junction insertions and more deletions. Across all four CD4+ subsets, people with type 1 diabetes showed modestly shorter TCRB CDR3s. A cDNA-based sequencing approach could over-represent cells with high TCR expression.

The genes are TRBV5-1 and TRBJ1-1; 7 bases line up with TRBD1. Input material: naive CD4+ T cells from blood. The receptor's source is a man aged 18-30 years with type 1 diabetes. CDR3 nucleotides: TGCGCCAGCAGCTTGGCCATCACAGGGGTCACTGAAGCTTTCTTT. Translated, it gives CASSLAITGVTEAFF.